Sequencing of this T cell receptor (beta chain) was carried out in a study of shared clonotypes between healthy human individuals. Whole-study results and caveats: Across a handful of donors, naive CD4 shared 5% to 6.5%, naive CD8 less than 4%, memory CD4 roughly 2.1%, memory CD8 around 0.36%.

Note on this clone: The antigen remains undetermined.

The assay was immunoSEQ multiplex PCR, and TCRdb's table has in-frame clones only and misses some. The sample holds around 330,000 clones, roughly 70% seen once. The CDR3 is 16 residues long. Trimming shortened V by 0 bases and J by 1 base, and 12 bases separated the two germline ends. Germline V gene lookup returns CDR1 SGHRS and CDR2 YFSETQ. Sequencing used memory CD4+ T cells sorted from blood. Subset noted: CD45RA-negative fraction. The source is a man aged 30-40 years in good health. The chain couples TRBV5-1 to TRBJ2-3; D tentatively reads TRBD1 or TRBD2 (5 bases each). The CDR3 protein is CASSLGGGVGTDTQYF. The CDR3 DNA reads TGCGCCAGCAGCTTGGGTGGGGGAGTGGGCACAGATACGCAGTATTTT.